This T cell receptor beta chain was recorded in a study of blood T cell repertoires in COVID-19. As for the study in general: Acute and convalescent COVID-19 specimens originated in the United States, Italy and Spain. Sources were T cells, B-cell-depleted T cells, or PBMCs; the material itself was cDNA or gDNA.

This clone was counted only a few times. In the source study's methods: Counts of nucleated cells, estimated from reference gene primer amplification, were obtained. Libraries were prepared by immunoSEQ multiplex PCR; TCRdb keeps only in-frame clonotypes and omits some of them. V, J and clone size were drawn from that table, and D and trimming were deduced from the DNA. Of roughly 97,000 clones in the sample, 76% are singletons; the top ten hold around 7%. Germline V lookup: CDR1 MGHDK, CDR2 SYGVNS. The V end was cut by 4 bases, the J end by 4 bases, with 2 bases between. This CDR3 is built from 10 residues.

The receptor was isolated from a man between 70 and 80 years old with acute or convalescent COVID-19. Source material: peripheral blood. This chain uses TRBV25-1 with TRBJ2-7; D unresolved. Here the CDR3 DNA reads TGTGCCAGCAGTGCTTACGAGCAGTACTTC. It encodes CASSAYEQYF.